One and the same sample provided the 18 T cell receptor beta chains below, sequenced in a study of T-cell memory formation after mild COVID-19. TCRdb re-called the 5' RACE reads through MiXCR, storing one row per CDR3 protein. The sample contains about 320,000 distinct CDR3 sequences, 13% to 15% of which appear only once. Sequencing input: PBMCs or a T cell subset sorted from them (not recorded which). These receptors all stem from a man aged 18 to 30 who had mild COVID-19 (a few samples of this study predate the infection). Cell type and time point are not known.

V gene TRBV12-3 or TRBV12-4 combines with J gene TRBJ2-1; the match to TRBD1 covers 9 bases. V dropped 5 bases and J dropped 7; count of bases not matched to a gene: 6. The CDR3 extends over 14 amino acids. CDR3 residues: CASSPTGGRNEQFF. CDR3 in DNA: TGTGCCAGCAGTCCCACAGGGGGCAGGAATGAGCAGTTCTTC.

This clonotype has a handful of counts. The chain has TRBV7-9 and TRBJ1-1; 8 nucleotides agree with TRBD1. After removal of 6 bases from V and 5 bases from J, the junction contained 8 bases not matched to a gene. This CDR3 comprises 14 residues. Germline V gene sequence: CDR1 SEHNR, CDR2 FQNEAQ (reference sequence). The CDR3 nucleotides read TGTGCCAGCAGTACTCAGGGGGCAGGGACTGAAGCTTTCTTT. As protein: CASSTQGAGTEAFF.

This clonotype was observed a handful of times. The CDR3 DNA sequence: TGTGCCAGCAGAACAGGGAGCGGGATATGGAGCTCCTACAATGAGCAGTTCTTC. This translates into CASRTGSGIWSSYNEQFF. The V and J genes are TRBV28 and TRBJ2-1; D may be TRBD2 (7 bases). CDR3 length: 18 residues. CDR1 and CDR2 from the germline V gene are MDHEN and SYDVKM. Trimming removed 6 bases from V and 0 bases from J, with 21 bases in between.

This clonotype appeared a few times. J is TRBJ1-2 and V is TRBV20-1, with a tentative D call TRBD1 (6 bases). This CDR3 has 14 residues. V was trimmed by 1 base and J by 3 bases, leaving 12 bases between them. Germline V gives CDR1 DFQATT, CDR2 SNEGSKA (reference sequence). CDR3 in DNA: TGCAGTGCTAGAGGAAGGGGGAGGGACTATGGCTACACCTTC. Its translation is CSARGRGRDYGYTF.

The V call is TRBV20-1, the J call TRBJ1-1; maybe TRBD1 (5 bases). Trimming removed 5 bases from V and 1 base from J, with 20 bases in between. Germline V CDR1 and CDR2: DFQATT, SNEGSKA (reference sequence). The CDR3 extends over 16 amino acids. The CDR3 sequence is CSAEDPRGVGNTEAFF. CDR3 in DNA: TGCAGTGCTGAAGACCCGAGGGGCGTGGGGAACACTGAAGCTTTCTTT.

The chain carries TRBV7-9 and TRBJ2-2; 8 bases map to TRBD1. The CDR3 spans 17 residues. Germline CDR1 reads SEHNR; CDR2 reads FQNEAQ (reference sequence). Trimming cost V 5 bases and J 6 bases; bases outside gene matches: 14. The CDR3 here is CASSTTTDRVVAGELFF. In nucleotides, the CDR3 is TGTGCCAGCAGCACCACGACGGACAGGGTTGTCGCCGGGGAGCTGTTTTTT.

The chain employs TRBV6-5 and TRBJ2-7; D ambiguous. CDR1 and CDR2 from the germline V gene are MNHEY and SVGAGI. CDR3 size: 15 residues. Deletions cut 5 bases from V and 5 bases from J, with 19 bases between. Written as DNA, the CDR3 is TGTGCCAGCAGTCCACATGACCCGAAAGGCGACGAGCAGTACGTC. This encodes CASSPHDPKGDEQYV.

This clonotype came up a few times. V and J are TRBV2 and TRBJ1-5; maybe TRBD1 (6 bases). The V and J ends lost 8 bases and 7 bases respectively, with 15 bases between them. CDR3 length: 13 amino acids. Germline assignment: CDR1 SNHLY and CDR2 FYNNEI. For the CDR3, the DNA is TGTGCCAGCCTTTACAGGGCGGGCCAGCCCCAGCATTTT. Translated, it gives CASLYRAGQPQHF.

The gene calls are TRBV7-2 and TRBJ2-1; D remains ambiguous. The CDR3 is 14 residues long. Germline V lookup: CDR1 SGHTA, CDR2 FQGNSA. V gave up 5 bases and J gave up 1 base, with 9 bases separating them. DNA of the CDR3: TGTGCCAGCAGCCGCGCAGGTTCCTACAATGAGCAGTTCTTC. Translation: CASSRAGSYNEQFF.

This clonotype was counted between two and nine times. This chain connects TRBV20-1 to TRBJ2-3; TRBD2 aligns across 7 bases. The germline CDR1 and CDR2 sequences are DFQATT and SNEGSKA (reference sequence). Unmatched junction bases numbered 5, after V lost 2 bases and J lost 6 bases. The CDR3 consists of 13 residues. CDR3 sequence reads: CSARTSAGDTQYF. CDR3 DNA: TGCAGTGCTAGAACTAGCGCGGGGGATACGCAGTATTTT.

The chain employs TRBV6-2 or TRBV6-3 and TRBJ2-3, with D possibly TRBD2 on 6 matching bases. Trimming removed 0 bases at V and 3 bases at J, with 10 bases between. The CDR3 contains 15 residues. Per the germline V gene, CDR1 is MNHEY and CDR2 is SVGEGT. CDR3 in DNA: TGTGCCAGCAGTTACTCGAGGAGGGAGACAGATACGCAGTATTTT. Its protein product is CASSYSRRETDTQYF.

This rearrangement joins TRBV28 to TRBJ2-7, with no clear D. V lost 4 bases and J 0 bases, leaving 10 bases between the germline ends. The germline V gene encodes CDR1 MDHEN and CDR2 SYDVKM. The CDR3 runs to 14 residues. CDR3 sequence: CASSSQGSSYEQYV. For the CDR3, the DNA is TGTGCCAGCAGTTCCCAAGGTTCCTCCTACGAGCAGTACGTC.

In its sample, this clonotype was seen a few times. The chain combines TRBV4-1 with TRBJ2-1; TRBD2 matches 7 bases. The CDR3 sequence is 16 residues long. The J segment lost 7 bases and the V segment lost 1 base, leaving 10 bases of the junction unmatched. Germline CDR1 reads MGHRA; CDR2 reads YSYEKL. DNA for the CDR3: TGCGCCAGCAGCCAAGTAGTCCTAGCGGCATGGAATGAGCAGTTCTTC. Translated: CASSQVVLAAWNEQFF.

The rearrangement joins TRBV7-6 to TRBJ2-3, with a weak D call TRBD1 (5 bases). The CDR3 contains 12 residues. CDR1 and CDR2 from the germline V gene are SGHVS and FNYEAQ. Between the trimmed V and J ends, which lost 6 bases and 6 bases, there was a span of 10 bases. The CDR3 DNA reads TGTGCCAGCAGTCCAGGGTTTGATACGCAGTATTTT. Amino acids: CASSPGFDTQYF.

Comments on this clonotype: A much larger clone lies a single base off, so this may be a read error. The chain links TRBV5-6 to TRBJ2-7; TRBD1 matches at 7 bases. CDR3 size: 13 residues. Looked up from germline, CDR1 is SGHDT and CDR2 is YYEEEE. The CDR3 coding sequence is TGTGCCAGCAGCCGGGGACAGCTCCACGAGCAGCACTTC. This gives the protein CASSRGQLHEQHF. The variable domain in full, completed from reference TRBV5-6 and TRBJ2-7, reads DAGVTQSPTHLIKTRGQQVTLRCSPKSGHDTVSWYQQALGQGPQFIFQYYEEEERQRGNFPDRFSGHQFPNYSSELNVNALLLGDSALYLCASSRGQLHEQHFGPGTRLTVT.

V gene TRBV15 combines with J gene TRBJ1-5, with 11 bases identical to TRBD1. CDR1 is LNHNV, CDR2 YYDKDF, per germline (reference sequence). Losses at the gene ends were 2 bases for V and 6 bases for J; bases not matched to a gene: 3. The CDR3 is 15 residues long. CDR3 loop: CATSRRTGGGQPQHF. The CDR3 region has the DNA TGTGCCACCAGCAGACGGACAGGGGGCGGTCAGCCCCAGCATTTT.

The chain has TRBV5-6 and TRBJ1-2, with 9 bases identical to TRBD1. Germline lookup yields CDR1 SGHDT and CDR2 YYEEEE. This CDR3 has 14 residues. V shed 3 bases and J 1 base; nucleotides not matched to a gene: 1. The CDR3 reads CASSWDRDNYGYTF. DNA of the CDR3: TGTGCCAGCAGCTGGGACAGGGATAACTATGGCTACACCTTC.

The chain couples TRBV5-8 to TRBJ2-3; D possibly corresponds to TRBD2 (6 bases). Trimming pared 3 bases from V and 4 bases from J, leaving 18 bases between. The CDR3 has 16 residues. Germline loops: CDR1 SGHTS, CDR2 YDEGEE. CDR3 bases: TGTGCCAGCAGCTCTGGGAGTACTAGCACCGCAGATACGCAGTATTTT. Protein sequence: CASSSGSTSTADTQYF.